A single sample is the source of the 19 T cell receptor beta chains below, sequenced in a study of molecular identifiers for immune sequencing clone quantification. MiXCR, run by TCRdb on the PCR reads, gives a single entry per CDR3 protein. The table includes approximately 680,000 distinct CDR3 sequences, over 25% detected once. The sample taken for sequencing was naive CD8+ T cells from blood, with Jurkat cell RNA spiked in. Subset here: FACS-sorted CD8+CD4-CCR7+CD45RA+ naive T cells. The origin of the receptors is a human donor in good health. Some libraries in this study had Jurkat cell RNA spiked in.

The chain joins TRBV29-1 to TRBJ2-1; 12 bases are a match to TRBD1. The junction had 26 bases not matched to a gene; V was cut back by 5 bases and J by 15 bases. The CDR3 is 18 residues long. Germline V gene sequence: CDR1 SQVTM, CDR2 ANQGSEA. The CDR3 region has the DNA TGCAGCGTTCCCGGGACAGGGGGCGGCAGCGGGAGGGCCGGGGGATTGTTCTTC. It yields the protein CSVPGTGGGSGRAGGLFF.

In this sample, this clonotype turned up many times. This chain joins TRBV4-3 and TRBJ1-1; the D gene is possibly TRBD1 (5 bases). This CDR3 has 15 residues. V gave up 2 bases and J gave up 1 base, with 11 bases separating them. Germline CDR1 and CDR2: LGHNA and YSLEER. The CDR3 sequence is CASSQIFGQNTEAFF. CDR3 nucleotide sequence: TGCGCCAGCAGCCAAATATTCGGACAGAACACTGAAGCTTTCTTT.

This clonotype was detected a few times. V gene TRBV4-3 combines with J gene TRBJ2-2; no definite D call. The CDR3 has 17 amino acids. The germline V gene has CDR1 LGHNA and CDR2 YSLEER. V shed 4 bases and J shed 1 base, with 16 bases lying between them. The CDR3 region is CASSLHVGRMNTGELFF. In DNA, the CDR3 is TGCGCCAGCAGCCTTCACGTTGGCAGGATGAACACCGGGGAGCTGTTTTTT.

This clonotype was observed at least ten times. The chain is built from TRBV5-1 and TRBJ2-1; possibly TRBD2 for D (5 bases). The V gene lost 0 bases and the J gene lost 2 bases, with 12 bases spanning the gap. In germline, CDR1 is SGHRS, CDR2 YFSETQ. This CDR3 has 16 residues. CDR3 nucleotides: TGCGCCAGCAGCTTGGTCCGTGGAGGAGCCTACAATGAGCAGTTCTTC. It codes for CASSLVRGGAYNEQFF.

About this clonotype: This may arise from a read error, as a much more abundant clone is one base away. J is TRBJ2-1 and V is TRBV7-6; D is uncertain. In germline, CDR1 is SGHVS, CDR2 FNYEAQ. The V and J ends lost 4 bases and 2 bases respectively, with 15 bases between them. This CDR3 comprises 16 residues. CDR3 loop: CASSSARPGPYNEQFF. For the CDR3, the DNA is TGTGCCAGCAGCTCGGCAAGACCCGGACCCTACAATGAGCAGTTCTTC. Variable domain in full (rest from reference TRBV7-6 and TRBJ2-1): GAGVSQSPRYKVTKRGQDVALRCDPISGHVSLYWYRQALGQGPEFLTYFNYEAQQDKSGLPNDRFSAERPEGSISTLTIQRTEQRDSAMYRCASSSARPGPYNEQFFGPGTRLTVL.

This clonotype was counted a few times. J is TRBJ2-7 and V is TRBV28; 10 positions agree with TRBD2. CDR3 length: 15 amino acids. Germline values: CDR1 MDHEN, CDR2 SYDVKM. Germline trimming cut 2 bases from V and 5 bases from J; bases unmatched to any gene: 6. The CDR3 spells CASSLMSSGRHEQYF. In DNA form, the CDR3 reads TGTGCCAGCAGTTTAATGAGTAGCGGGAGGCACGAGCAGTACTTC.

J is TRBJ1-1 and V is TRBV19; possibly TRBD1 for D (6 bases). Trimming took 5 bases from V and 2 from J, leaving 15 bases between them. This CDR3 comprises 15 residues. Germline loops: CDR1 LNHDA, CDR2 SQIVND (reference sequence). Here the CDR3 reads CASSWSGAANTEAFF. CDR3 DNA sequence: TGTGCCAGTAGTTGGTCGGGGGCCGCAAACACTGAAGCTTTCTTT.

The V call is TRBV20-1, the J call TRBJ2-1, with TRBD2 matching over 11 bases. The V and J ends lost 2 bases and 7 bases, in that order; junction bases with no gene match: 10. The CDR3 loop spans 16 amino acids. CDR1 and CDR2 (germline): DFQATT, SNEGSKA (reference sequence). The CDR3 DNA is TGCAGTGCTAGACACCCTCTAGCGGGGGGAGGGAATGAGCAGTTCTTC. Protein: CSARHPLAGGGNEQFF.

About this clonotype itself: One junction end disagrees with the germline gene, perhaps due to a read error. CDR3 nucleotide sequence: TGTGCCTCAACTAGCGGGAGTTGGCAAGGGACCCAGTACTTC. Amino acid sequence: CASTSGSWQGTQYF. The genes are TRBV30 and TRBJ2-5; TRBD2 agrees at 11 bases. Per the germline V gene, CDR1 is GTSNPN and CDR2 is SVGIG (reference sequence). The CDR3 runs 14 residues.

This clonotype was seen only a few times. The genes are TRBV27 and TRBJ2-7; TRBD2 matches 14 bases. This CDR3 spans 16 amino acids. The J segment lost 0 bases and the V segment lost 6 bases, leaving 4 bases of the junction unmatched. Germline lookup yields CDR1 MNHEY and CDR2 SMNVEV (reference sequence). CDR3 sequence: CASRPGTSGGSYEQYF. The DNA for the CDR3 is TGTGCCAGCAGGCCCGGGACTAGCGGGGGCTCCTACGAGCAGTACTTC.

For this clonotype: The junction departs from the called germline gene at one end, perhaps through a read error. The chain uses TRBV20-1 and TRBJ2-3, with TRBD2 matching 13 bases. This CDR3 comprises 15 residues. The V gene's germline CDR1 is DFQATT and CDR2 SNEGSKA (reference sequence). This chain's CDR3 is CSARDGTSGTDAQYF. In nucleotides, the CDR3 is TGCAGTGCTAGAGACGGGACTAGCGGGACAGATGCGCAGTATTTT.

This clonotype was seen repeatedly, ten times or more. The V and J genes are TRBV19 and TRBJ2-3; D remains ambiguous. CDR3 length: 14 residues. Germline CDR1 and CDR2: LNHDA and SQIVND (reference sequence). Between the trimmed V and J ends, which lost 8 bases and 0 bases, there was a span of 12 bases. CDR3: CASCTSSSTDTQYF. The CDR3 DNA reads as TGTGCCAGTTGCACTTCCTCGAGCACAGATACGCAGTATTTT.

The chain has TRBV6-2 or TRBV6-3 and TRBJ2-7; 7 nucleotides match TRBD1. The CDR3 totals 15 residues. CDR1 is MNHEY and CDR2 is SVGEGT in the germline V gene. The V gene end was trimmed by 6 bases and the J gene end by 0 bases; junction bases not matched to a gene: 8. The CDR3 loop is CASSRARDSSYEQYF. CDR3 bases: TGTGCCAGCAGCCGGGCCCGGGACAGCTCCTACGAGCAGTACTTC.

This clonotype was picked up a small number of times. The chain couples TRBV4-3 to TRBJ1-1, with D possibly matching TRBD1 (5 bases). This CDR3 contains 13 residues. Germline assignment: CDR1 LGHNA and CDR2 YSLEER. V dropped 0 bases and J dropped 5 bases, with 7 bases sitting between them. The chain's CDR3 is CASSQEPGTEAFF. The DNA for the CDR3 is TGCGCCAGCAGCCAAGAACCAGGGACTGAAGCTTTCTTT.

In the case of this clonotype: An end of the junction differs from the germline gene, which may be a read error. The V and J genes are TRBV6-2 or TRBV6-3 and TRBJ2-7; possibly TRBD1 for D (5 bases). The CDR3 runs to 13 residues. Germline lookup yields CDR1 MNHEY and CDR2 SVGEGT. CDR3 coding DNA: TGTGCCAGCAGTACAGGATCTCCCTACGAGCAGTGCTTC. It codes for CASSTGSPYEQCF.

This chain links TRBV7-9 with TRBJ2-2; tentatively, D is TRBD2 (6 bases). The CDR3 runs 15 residues. Germline V gives CDR1 SEHNR, CDR2 FQNEAQ (reference sequence). V was pared by 8 bases and J by 2 bases, with 15 bases between. CDR3 sequence: CASGGSGHNTGELFF. CDR3 sequence (DNA): TGTGCCAGCGGGGGGAGCGGTCATAACACCGGGGAGCTGTTTTTT.

With regard to this clonotype: A clone one base away is much larger, so this may be a read error. The chain employs TRBV27 and TRBJ2-7, with TRBD2 matching over 13 bases. The junction had 6 bases not matched to a gene; V was cut back by 5 bases and J by 2 bases. The CDR3 runs 16 residues. The germline V gene encodes CDR1 MNHEY and CDR2 SMNVEV (reference sequence). This chain's CDR3 is CASSPGLAGTAYEQYF. The CDR3 DNA reads as TGTGCCAGCAGTCCGGGACTAGCGGGGACCGCCTACGAGCAGTACTTC.

This chain joins TRBV6-2 or TRBV6-3 and TRBJ2-2; D not certain. This CDR3 has 13 residues. The V gene's germline CDR1 is MNHEY and CDR2 SVGEGT. The V end lost 4 bases, the J end lost 9 bases, and 12 bases lay between the germline ends. In DNA, the CDR3 is TGTGCCAGCAGTTTGCATAACGCCAGGGAGCTGTTTTTT. It yields the protein CASSLHNARELFF.

On this clonotype: Germline is not matched at one junction end, which may reflect a read error. The chain couples TRBV2 to TRBJ1-6; tentative D call: TRBD1 (5 bases). The germline V gene has CDR1 SNHLY and CDR2 FYNNEI. This CDR3 has 18 residues. CDR3 in DNA: TGTGCCAGCAGTGCCCTCCCGGACACAGACTCCCATAATTCACCCCTCCACTTT. Protein: CASSALPDTDSHNSPLHF.